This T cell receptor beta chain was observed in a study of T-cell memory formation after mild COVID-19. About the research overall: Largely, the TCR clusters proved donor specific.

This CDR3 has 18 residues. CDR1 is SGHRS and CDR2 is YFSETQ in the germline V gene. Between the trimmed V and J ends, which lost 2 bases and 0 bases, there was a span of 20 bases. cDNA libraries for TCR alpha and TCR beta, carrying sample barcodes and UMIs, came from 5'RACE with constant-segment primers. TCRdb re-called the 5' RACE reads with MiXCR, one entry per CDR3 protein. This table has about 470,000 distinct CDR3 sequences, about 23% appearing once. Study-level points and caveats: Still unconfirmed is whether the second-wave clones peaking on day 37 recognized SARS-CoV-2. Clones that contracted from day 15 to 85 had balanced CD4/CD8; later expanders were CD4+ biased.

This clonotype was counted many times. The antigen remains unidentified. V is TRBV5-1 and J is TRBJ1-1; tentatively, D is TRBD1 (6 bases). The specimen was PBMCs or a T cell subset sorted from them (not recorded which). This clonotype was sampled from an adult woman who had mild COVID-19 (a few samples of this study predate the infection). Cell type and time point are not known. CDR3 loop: CASSFRGPEPTLNTEAFF. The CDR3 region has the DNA TGCGCCAGCAGCTTTCGGGGGCCAGAACCGACCTTGAACACTGAAGCTTTCTTT.